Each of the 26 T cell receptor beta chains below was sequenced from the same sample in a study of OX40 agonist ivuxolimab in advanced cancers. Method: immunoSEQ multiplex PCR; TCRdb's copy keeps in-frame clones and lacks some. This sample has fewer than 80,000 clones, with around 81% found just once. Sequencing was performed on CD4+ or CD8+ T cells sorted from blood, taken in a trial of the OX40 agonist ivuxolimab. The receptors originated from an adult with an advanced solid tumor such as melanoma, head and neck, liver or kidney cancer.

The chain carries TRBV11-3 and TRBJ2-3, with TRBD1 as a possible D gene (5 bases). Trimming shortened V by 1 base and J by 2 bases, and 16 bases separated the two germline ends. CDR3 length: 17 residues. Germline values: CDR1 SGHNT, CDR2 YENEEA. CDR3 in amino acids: CASSLGQGWTNTDTQYF. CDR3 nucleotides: TGTGCCAGCAGCTTAGGTCAAGGCTGGACAAACACAGATACGCAGTATTTT.

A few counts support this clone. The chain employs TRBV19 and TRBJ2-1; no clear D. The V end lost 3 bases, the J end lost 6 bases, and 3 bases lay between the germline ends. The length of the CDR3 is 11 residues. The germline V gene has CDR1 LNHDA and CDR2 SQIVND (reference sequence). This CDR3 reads CASSIRNEQFF. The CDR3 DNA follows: TGTGCCAGTAGTATTCGCAATGAGCAGTTCTTC.

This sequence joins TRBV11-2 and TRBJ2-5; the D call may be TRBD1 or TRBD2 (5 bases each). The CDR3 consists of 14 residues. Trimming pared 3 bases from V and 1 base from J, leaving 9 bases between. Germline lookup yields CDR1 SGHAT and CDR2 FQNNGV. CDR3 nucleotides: TGTGCCAGCAGCTTGCCCGGGACCCAAGAGACCCAGTACTTC. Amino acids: CASSLPGTQETQYF.

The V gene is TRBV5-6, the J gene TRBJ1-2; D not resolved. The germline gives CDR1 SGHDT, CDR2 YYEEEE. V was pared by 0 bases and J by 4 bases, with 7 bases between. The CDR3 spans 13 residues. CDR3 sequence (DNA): TGTGCCAGCAGCTTGGGGAGACTCTATGGCTACACCTTC. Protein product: CASSLGRLYGYTF. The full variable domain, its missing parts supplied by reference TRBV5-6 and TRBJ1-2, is DAGVTQSPTHLIKTRGQQVTLRCSPKSGHDTVSWYQQALGQGPQFIFQYYEEEERQRGNFPDRFSGHQFPNYSSELNVNALLLGDSALYLCASSLGRLYGYTFGSGTRLTVV.

The CDR3 region has the DNA TGTGCCACCAGCAGAGATACGGCAGTTTCCTACAATGAGCAGTTCTTC. Its translation is CATSRDTAVSYNEQFF. The chain employs TRBV15 and TRBJ2-1; no firm D call. Germline V lookup: CDR1 LNHNV, CDR2 YYDKDF (reference sequence). V was clipped by 0 bases and J by 1 base, with 10 bases between them. The CDR3 loop spans 16 amino acids.

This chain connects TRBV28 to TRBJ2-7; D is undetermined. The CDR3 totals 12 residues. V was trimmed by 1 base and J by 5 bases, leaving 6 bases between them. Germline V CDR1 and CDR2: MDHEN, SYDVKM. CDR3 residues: CASSLSNHEQYV. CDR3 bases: TGTGCCAGCAGTTTATCCAATCACGAGCAGTACGTC.

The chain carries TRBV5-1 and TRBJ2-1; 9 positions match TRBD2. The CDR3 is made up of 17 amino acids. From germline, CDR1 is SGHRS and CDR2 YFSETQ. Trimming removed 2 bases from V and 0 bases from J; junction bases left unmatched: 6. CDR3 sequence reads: CASSFPTSGNSYNEQFF. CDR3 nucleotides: TGCGCCAGCAGCTTTCCGACTAGCGGCAACTCCTACAATGAGCAGTTCTTC.

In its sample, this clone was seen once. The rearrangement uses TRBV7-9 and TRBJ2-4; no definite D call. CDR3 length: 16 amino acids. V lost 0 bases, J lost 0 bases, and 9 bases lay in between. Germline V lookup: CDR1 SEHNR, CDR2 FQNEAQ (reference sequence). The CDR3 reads CASSLAGIQAKNIQYF. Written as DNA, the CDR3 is TGTGCCAGCAGCTTAGCGGGGATACAAGCCAAAAACATTCAGTACTTC.

The CDR3 loop is CATSRDRGDGYTF. In nucleotides, the CDR3 is TGTGCCACCAGTCGGGACAGGGGAGATGGCTACACCTTC. The J gene is TRBJ1-2, the V gene TRBV15; TRBD1 aligns across 10 bases. The CDR3 is 13 residues long. V gave up 6 bases and J gave up 6 bases; unmatched junction bases: 4. Germline CDR1 LNHNV, CDR2 YYDKDF (reference sequence).

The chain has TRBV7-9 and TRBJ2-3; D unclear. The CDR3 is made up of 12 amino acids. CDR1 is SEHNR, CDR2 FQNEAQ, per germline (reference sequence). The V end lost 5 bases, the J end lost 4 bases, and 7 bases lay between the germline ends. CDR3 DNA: TGTGCCAGCAGCCCTTTGTCAGATACGCAGTATTTT. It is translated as CASSPLSDTQYF.

The DNA for the CDR3 is TGTGCCAGCAGCAGGGGATGGTTGCGGGGGGGCACAGATACGCAGTATTTT. This sequence encodes CASSRGWLRGGTDTQYF. V and J are TRBV7-8 and TRBJ2-3, with TRBD2 identical over 8 bases. The germline CDR1 and CDR2 sequences are SGHVS and FQNEAQ. With 5 bases clipped from V and 1 base from J, the junction kept 11 bases outside the gene matches. The CDR3 runs 17 residues. The entire variable domain, with the rest obtained from reference TRBV7-8 and TRBJ2-3, is as follows: GAGVSQSPRYKVAKRGQDVALRCDPISGHVSLFWYQQALGQGPEFLTYFQNEAQLDKSGLPSDRFFAERPEGSVSTLKIQRTQQEDSAVYLCASSRGWLRGGTDTQYFGPGTRLTVL.

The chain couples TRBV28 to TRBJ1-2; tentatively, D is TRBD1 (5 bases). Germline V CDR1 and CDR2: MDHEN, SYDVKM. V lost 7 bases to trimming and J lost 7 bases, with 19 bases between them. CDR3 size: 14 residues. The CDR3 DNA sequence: TGTGCCAGCACTCAGGGTCGGACTATGGGTGGCTACACCTTC. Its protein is CASTQGRTMGGYTF.

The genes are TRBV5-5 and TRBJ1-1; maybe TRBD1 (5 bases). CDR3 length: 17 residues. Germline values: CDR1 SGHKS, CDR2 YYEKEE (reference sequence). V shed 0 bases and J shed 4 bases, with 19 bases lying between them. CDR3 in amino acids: CASSLVPPTGGATEAFF. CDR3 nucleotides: TGTGCCAGCAGCTTGGTTCCACCCACAGGAGGGGCCACTGAAGCTTTCTTT. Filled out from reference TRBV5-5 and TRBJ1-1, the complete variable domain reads DAGVTQSPTHLIKTRGQQVTLRCSPISGHKSVSWYQQVLGQGPQFIFQYYEKEERGRGNFPDRFSARQFPNYSSELNVNALLLGDSALYLCASSLVPPTGGATEAFFGQGTRLTVV.

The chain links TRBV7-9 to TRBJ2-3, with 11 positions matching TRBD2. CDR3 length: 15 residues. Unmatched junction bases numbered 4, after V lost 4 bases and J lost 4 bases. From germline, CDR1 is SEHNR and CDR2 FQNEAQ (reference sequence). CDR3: CASSSLAGGSDTQYF. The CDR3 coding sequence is TGTGCCAGCAGCTCCCTAGCGGGGGGCTCAGATACGCAGTATTTT. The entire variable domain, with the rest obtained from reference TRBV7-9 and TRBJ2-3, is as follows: DTGVSQNPRHKITKRGQNVTFRCDPISEHNRLYWYRQTLGQGPEFLTYFQNEAQLEKSRLLSDRFSAERPKGSFSTLEIQRTEQGDSAMYLCASSSLAGGSDTQYFGPGTRLTVL.

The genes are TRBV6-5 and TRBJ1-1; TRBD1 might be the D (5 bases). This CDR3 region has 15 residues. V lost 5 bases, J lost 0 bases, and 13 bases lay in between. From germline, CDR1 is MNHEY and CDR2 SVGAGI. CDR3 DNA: TGTGCCAGCAGTAATTCGGGGGGGTTGAACACTGAAGCTTTCTTT. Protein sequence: CASSNSGGLNTEAFF.

This CDR3 reads CASRLGQNTDTQYF. CDR3 in DNA: TGTGCCAGCAGACTTGGACAGAACACAGATACGCAGTATTTT. This rearrangement joins TRBV6-5 to TRBJ2-3; TRBD1 is a possible D gene (6 bases). Trimming pared 6 bases from V and 2 bases from J, leaving 12 bases between. The length of the CDR3 is 14 residues. Germline CDR1 and CDR2: MNHEY and SVGAGI.

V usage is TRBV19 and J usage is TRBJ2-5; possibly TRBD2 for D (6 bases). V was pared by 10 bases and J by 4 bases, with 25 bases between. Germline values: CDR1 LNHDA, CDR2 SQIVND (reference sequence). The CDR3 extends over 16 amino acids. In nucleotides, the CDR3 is TGTGCCACATCACTGGCGGGGCGTCTTGTTGGAGAGACCCAGTACTTC. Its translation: CATSLAGRLVGETQYF.

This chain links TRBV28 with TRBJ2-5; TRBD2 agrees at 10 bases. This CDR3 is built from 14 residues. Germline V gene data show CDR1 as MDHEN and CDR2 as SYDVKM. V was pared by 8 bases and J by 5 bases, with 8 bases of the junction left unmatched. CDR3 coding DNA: TGTGCCAGCGGAAGCGGGGGGGCCTGGGAGACCCAGTACTTC. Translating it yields CASGSGGAWETQYF.

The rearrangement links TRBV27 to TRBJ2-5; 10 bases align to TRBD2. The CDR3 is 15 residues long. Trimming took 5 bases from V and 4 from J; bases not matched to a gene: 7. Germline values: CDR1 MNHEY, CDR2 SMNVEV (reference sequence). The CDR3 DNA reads TGTGCCAGCAGTCCAACCCTAGCGGGAGCAGAGACCCAGTACTTC. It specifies CASSPTLAGAETQYF.

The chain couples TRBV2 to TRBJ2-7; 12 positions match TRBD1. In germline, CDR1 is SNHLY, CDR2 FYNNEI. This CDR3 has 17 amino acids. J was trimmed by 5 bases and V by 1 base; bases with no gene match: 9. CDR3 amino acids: CASSEGLWDRGRHEQYV. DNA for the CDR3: TGTGCCAGCAGTGAAGGACTTTGGGACAGGGGGCGGCACGAGCAGTACGTC.

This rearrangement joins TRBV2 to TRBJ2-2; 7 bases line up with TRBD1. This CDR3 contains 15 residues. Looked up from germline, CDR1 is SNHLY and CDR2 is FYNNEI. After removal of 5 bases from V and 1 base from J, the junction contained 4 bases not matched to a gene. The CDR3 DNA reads TGTGCCAGCAGTCCGACAGGGATGAACACCGGGGAGCTGTTTTTT. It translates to CASSPTGMNTGELFF.

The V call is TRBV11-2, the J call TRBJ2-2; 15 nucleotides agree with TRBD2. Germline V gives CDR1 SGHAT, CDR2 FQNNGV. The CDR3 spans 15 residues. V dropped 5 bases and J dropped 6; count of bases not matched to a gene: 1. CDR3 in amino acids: CASSGLAGGPGELFF. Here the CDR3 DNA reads TGTGCCAGCAGCGGACTAGCGGGGGGGCCCGGGGAGCTGTTTTTT.

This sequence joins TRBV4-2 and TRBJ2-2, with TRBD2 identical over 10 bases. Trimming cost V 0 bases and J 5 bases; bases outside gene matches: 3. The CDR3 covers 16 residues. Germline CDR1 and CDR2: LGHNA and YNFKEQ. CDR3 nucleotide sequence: TGTGCCAGCAGCCAAGATGGGGGACTAGCGACCGGGGAGCTGTTTTTT. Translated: CASSQDGGLATGELFF.

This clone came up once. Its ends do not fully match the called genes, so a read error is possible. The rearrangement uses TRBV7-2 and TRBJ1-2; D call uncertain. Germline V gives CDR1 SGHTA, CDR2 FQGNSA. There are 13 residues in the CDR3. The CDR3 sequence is CASSPTKEGGYIF. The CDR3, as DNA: TGTGCCAGCAGCCCAACGAAAGAAGGCGGCTACATCTTC. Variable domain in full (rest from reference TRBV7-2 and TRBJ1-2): GAGVSQSPSNKVTEKGKDVELRCDPISGHTALYWYRQSLGQGLEFLIYFQGNSAPDKSGLPSDRFSAERTGGSVSTLTIQRTQQEDSAVYLCASSPTKEGGYIFGSGTRLTVV.

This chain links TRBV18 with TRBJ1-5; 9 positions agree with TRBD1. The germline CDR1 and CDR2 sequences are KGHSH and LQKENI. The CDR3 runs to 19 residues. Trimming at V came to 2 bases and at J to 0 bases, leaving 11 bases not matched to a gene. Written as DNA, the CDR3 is TGTGCCAGCTCACCAGATGGGACAGGGACGCTTTATAGCAATCAGCCCCAGCATTTT. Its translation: CASSPDGTGTLYSNQPQHF.

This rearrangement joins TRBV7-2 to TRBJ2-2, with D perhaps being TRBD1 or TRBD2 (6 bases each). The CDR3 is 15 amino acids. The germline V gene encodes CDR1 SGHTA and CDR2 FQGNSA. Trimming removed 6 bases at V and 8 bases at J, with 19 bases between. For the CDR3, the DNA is TGTGCCAGCAGTCGCCAGGGGCGGGGAAGAGGGGAGCTGTTTTTT. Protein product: CASSRQGRGRGELFF.